Sequencing of this T cell receptor beta chain was carried out in a study of glioma-infiltrating T cells. The table lists this clonotype with many counts. The V end lost 0 bases, the J end lost 3 bases, and 10 bases lay between the germline ends. Germline V CDR1 and CDR2: SGHNT, YYREEE (reference sequence). The CDR3 sequence is 14 residues long. Amplification of TCR alpha and beta CDR3 regions from RNA used iRepertoire nested multiplex PCR. TCRdb recomputed calls from the multiplex PCR reads with MiXCR, one row per CDR3 protein. The sample comprises 100,000 to 150,000 distinct CDR3 sequences, around 23% of which are singletons, and approximately 16% rests with the top ten.

The TCR was taken from a human donor with low-grade glioma or glioblastoma, undergoing nonglioma brain surgery, or in good health (not recorded which). The rearrangement joins TRBV5-4 to TRBJ2-7; D not certain. Sequenced: glioma tissue, nonneoplastic brain tissue, or PBMCs (not recorded which). In DNA form, the CDR3 reads TGTGCCAGCAGCTTGGCCGGGCAGAACTACGAGCAGTACTTC. Translated: CASSLAGQNYEQYF.